These T cell receptor beta chains were read from a single sample in a study of blood T cell repertoires in COVID-19. Assay: immunoSEQ multiplex PCR; the TCRdb copy retains only in-frame clones and omits some. The sample lists some 160,000 clones, about 80% occurring once. Material: peripheral blood. The receptor source for this set is an older man with active or convalescent COVID-19. CDR3s include the opening cysteine and the closing phenylalanine or tryptophan.

v_call | cdr3_aa
TRBV7-6 | CATSTDTQYF
TRBV6-1 | CASSEKGASGTRDTQYF
TRBV7-8 | CASCLDLRQPQHF
TRBV28 | CASSLGGQDYGYTF
TRBV5-1 | CASRDRASTDTQYF
TRBV11-2 | CASSPRGAGGSYNEQFF
TRBV19 | CASRLQNDRANEQFF
TRBV5-1 | CASSPSGPGQGNYGYTF
TRBV7-2 | CASSPPGTSGGTDTQYF
TRBV6-2/TRBV6-3 | CASSYTGQGAVTYF
TRBV6-5 | CASSYRAGRAFF
TRBV6-2/TRBV6-3 | CASSPQGPATNEQFF
TRBV6-2/TRBV6-3 | CASSSTGGYQPQHF
TRBV6-5 | CASSYDGGGNSPLHF
TRBV7-2 | CASSLQLTSGGSNTGELFF
TRBV7-2 | CVSSLAAGKNQPQHF
TRBV29-1 | CSVVYRVSGRATEAFF
TRBV20-1 | CSAPSGRLHF
TRBV5-1 | CASSFTAGGTYEQYF
TRBV5-1 | CASSLSSDRRKFNYGYTF
TRBV7-8 | CASRVGRWSYEQYF
TRBV5-4 | CASSPDRDSNEKLFF
TRBV6-1 | CASSQRDRQTYEQYF
TRBV13 | CASSPSGGRKYNSPLHF
TRBV5-1 | CASSLSGRGGTGELFF
TRBV13 | CASSWRGAGTGELFF
TRBV29-1 | CSVARGGSYNEQFF
TRBV7-8 | CASRRFLGATNEKLFF
TRBV28 | CASTTSYEQYF
TRBV7-6 | CASSLVSSGGEQFF
TRBV19 | CASSIRGGSLTDTQYF
TRBV2 | CASSEARGVFYEQYF
TRBV5-4 | CASSEAVQETQYF
TRBV7-6 | CASSTAGNSGNTIYF
TRBV12-5 | CASGFPPRGKDSYEQYF
TRBV9 | CASSARGYNEQFF
TRBV28 | CASSLSRPVDEQFF
TRBV27 | CASSFTGTGLNEKLFF
TRBV7-2 | CASSLRTGGASGELFF
TRBV6-5 | CASRGTGDGYTF
TRBV29-1 | CSVEGGQGSDTQYF
TRBV6-5 | CASSYSWSENSPLHF
TRBV29-1 | CSVAGHRDRGENNYGYTF
TRBV29-1 | CSVDGQGAGTEAFF
TRBV6-2/TRBV6-3 | CASSYYQYEQYF
TRBV5-1 | CASSPPSSSYNEQFF
TRBV11-2 | CASSLKAAQLSGNTIYF
TRBV6-6 | CASTRGQGGQPQHF